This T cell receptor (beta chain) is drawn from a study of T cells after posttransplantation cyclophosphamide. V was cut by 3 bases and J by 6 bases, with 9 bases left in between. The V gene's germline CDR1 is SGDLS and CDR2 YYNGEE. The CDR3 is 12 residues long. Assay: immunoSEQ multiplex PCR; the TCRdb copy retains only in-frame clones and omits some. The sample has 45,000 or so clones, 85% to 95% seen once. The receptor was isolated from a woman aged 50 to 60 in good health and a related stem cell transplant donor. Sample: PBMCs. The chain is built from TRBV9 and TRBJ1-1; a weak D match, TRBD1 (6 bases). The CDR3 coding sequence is TGTGCCAGCAGCGGGACAGTGCCTGAAGCTTTCTTT. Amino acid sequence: CASSGTVPEAFF. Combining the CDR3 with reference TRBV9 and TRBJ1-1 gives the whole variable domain DSGVTQTPKHLITATGQRVTLRCSPRSGDLSVYWYQQSLDQGLQFLIQYYNGEERAKGNILERFSAQQFPDLHSELNLSSLELGDSALYFCASSGTVPEAFFGQGTRLTVV.